The source of this T cell receptor (beta chain) is a study of breast tumors, draining lymph nodes, adjacent tissues. Study-wide results and caveats: Luminal-like breast cancer showed significantly greater tumor-nontumor repertoire similarity than basal-like breast cancer did. The data were judged consistent with most tumor T cells coming from lymph node and expanding in tumor. Compared with lymph nodes, tumors were less diverse; compared with nontumor tissue, more.

TCRdb used MiXCR to reprocess the multiplex PCR reads, holding one entry per CDR3 protein. The sample carries 200,000 or so distinct CDR3 sequences, approximately 30% recorded once. CDR1 LNHDA and CDR2 SQIVND come from the germline V gene (reference sequence). This CDR3 region has 15 residues. The V end was cut by 5 bases, the J end by 2 bases, with 13 bases between. Samples came from axillary lymph nodes draining the breast cancer. This clonotype came up many times. What it binds is not known. This rearrangement joins TRBV19 to TRBJ1-5; D might be TRBD1 (6 bases). The material sequenced was axillary lymph node tissue. This TCR was sampled from a female donor with breast cancer. Some clones in this sample may be carry-over from other donors' samples. The CDR3 reads CASSREGGRNQPQHF. The DNA for the CDR3 is TGTGCCAGTAGTCGTGAGGGGGGCCGCAATCAGCCCCAGCATTTT. Filled out from reference TRBV19 and TRBJ1-5, the complete variable domain reads DGGITQSPKYLFRKEGQNVTLSCEQNLNHDAMYWYRQDPGQGLRLIYYSQIVNDFQKGDIAEGYSVSREKKESFPLTVTSAQKNPTAFYLCASSREGGRNQPQHFGDGTRLSIL.